The entry that follows covers one T cell receptor beta chain sequence. Antigen specificity is unknown. J gave up 7 bases and V 5 bases, and 7 bases lay outside the gene matches. This CDR3 is 15 amino acids long. Germline V gives CDR1 MDHEN, CDR2 SYDVKM. Using immunoSEQ multiplex PCR, the repertoire was profiled, and TCRdb retains in-frame clones only, with some absent. The sample yields more than 140,000 clones, 88% seen once. This sample is drawn from a study of T cell responses to AZD1222 COVID-19 vaccine. Findings of the study overall: At study baseline, merely six AZD1222 recipients were seropositive.

The input for sequencing was peripheral blood, taken on day 0 of MenACWY control vaccination. The chain recombines TRBV28 with TRBJ1-5; 11 bases fit TRBD1. The receptor comes from an adult in good health. CDR3 coding DNA: TGTGCCAGCAGTCTCGGACAGGGGGCCAGACAGCCCCAGCATTTT. Protein product: CASSLGQGARQPQHF.